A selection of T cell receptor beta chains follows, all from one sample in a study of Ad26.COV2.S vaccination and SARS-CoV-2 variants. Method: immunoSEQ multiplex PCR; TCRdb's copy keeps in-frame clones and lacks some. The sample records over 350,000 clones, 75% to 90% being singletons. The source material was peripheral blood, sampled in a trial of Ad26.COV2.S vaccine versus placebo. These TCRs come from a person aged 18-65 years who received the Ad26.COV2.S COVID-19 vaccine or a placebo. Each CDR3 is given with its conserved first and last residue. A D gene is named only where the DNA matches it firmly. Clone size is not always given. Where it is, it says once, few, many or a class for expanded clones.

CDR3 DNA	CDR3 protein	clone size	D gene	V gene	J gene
TGTGCCAGCAGCTTAAACCGCCGCGGCGGGGAGCTGTTTTTT	CASSLNRRGGELFF	few	NA	TRBV11-3	TRBJ2-2
TGTGCCAGTAGTATCCAGGGACTTACCGTCCTCAATGAGCAGTTCTTC	CASSIQGLTVLNEQFF	NA	NA	TRBV19	TRBJ2-1
TGCAGTGCTAGACACTTTAGTGAAGCTTTCTTT	CSARHFSEAFF	NA	NA	TRBV20-1	TRBJ1-1
TGTGCCAGCTCCCCGGGACAGGGGTTCACTGAAGCTTTCTTT	CASSPGQGFTEAFF	NA	TRBD1	TRBV27	TRBJ1-1
TGTGCCAGCTCCAACCTATACAATGAGCAGTTCTTC	CASSNLYNEQFF	NA	NA	TRBV27	TRBJ2-1
TGTGCCAGCCTGGGCGAATATGGCTACACCTTC	CASLGEYGYTF	NA	NA	TRBV2	TRBJ1-2
TGTGCCAGCAGCCAAGACCGCCTTAATGAAAAACTGTTTTTT	CASSQDRLNEKLFF	NA	NA	TRBV3-1/TRBV3-2	TRBJ1-4
TGTGCCAGCACCCAGGTCTCCTATGGCTACACCTTC	CASTQVSYGYTF	once	NA	TRBV12-3/TRBV12-4	TRBJ1-2
TGTGCCAGCAGCAACCCTTCTCCGGGGGGGACCTGGGAGCAGTACTTC	CASSNPSPGGTWEQYF	NA	TRBD2	TRBV9	TRBJ2-7
TGTGCCAGTTCTTGGACCAACTATGGCTACACCTTC	CASSWTNYGYTF	NA	NA	TRBV19	TRBJ1-2
TGCGCCAGCAGCCAAGATATGGCAGACCTAGAGCCACCCCAGCATTTT	CASSQDMADLEPPQHF	once	NA	TRBV4-1	TRBJ1-5
TGTGCCAGCAGTAGTAGTCTGGGGTACGAGCAGTACTTC	CASSSSLGYEQYF	NA	NA	TRBV6-5	TRBJ2-7
TGTGCCAGCAGCTTAGTTCCTCGGGGAACTAGCACAGATACGCAGTATTTT	CASSLVPRGTSTDTQYF	NA	NA	TRBV7-9	TRBJ2-3
TGCGCCAGCAGCCAAGGGACAGGGACCTACGAGCAGTACTTC	CASSQGTGTYEQYF	NA	TRBD1	TRBV4-1	TRBJ2-7
TGTGCCAGCAGTTTGGGACTATACAATGAGCAGTTCTTC	CASSLGLYNEQFF	NA	TRBD2	TRBV6-5	TRBJ2-1
TGTGCCAGCAGCCTACTACAGGGTTATGACACTGAAGCTTTCTTT	CASSLLQGYDTEAFF	NA	NA	TRBV7-6	TRBJ1-1
TGTGCCAGCAGCGCATCAATGGGTAACACTGAAGCTTTCTTT	CASSASMGNTEAFF	NA	NA	TRBV6-5	TRBJ1-1
TGTGCCAGCAGTTTATCAGGGCCAGCCAAAAACATTCAGTACTTC	CASSLSGPAKNIQYF	NA	NA	TRBV27	TRBJ2-4
TGTGCCAGTCGAGCGGGGGGCATCGATGAGCAGTTCTTC	CASRAGGIDEQFF	NA	TRBD2	TRBV6-6	TRBJ2-1
TGTGCCAGCAGCCGGGAGGGCACGGAGACCCAGTACTTC	CASSREGTETQYF	NA	TRBD2	TRBV5-4	TRBJ2-5
TGCGCCAGCAGCCCGAACGGCAGAGGACAGGGCCCGGATACGCAGTATTTT	CASSPNGRGQGPDTQYF	NA	TRBD1	TRBV4-1	TRBJ2-3
TGCGCCAGCAGCTTAGGGTTAAGGTCCTACAATGAGCAGTTCTTC	CASSLGLRSYNEQFF	once	NA	TRBV5-1	TRBJ2-1
TGTGCCAGTAGTGTGAGCAGGGACCCCTCCTACGAGCAGTACTTC	CASSVSRDPSYEQYF	NA	NA	TRBV19	TRBJ2-7
TGCGCCAGCAGTGCAGGAGGGGCGTATAATTCACCCCTCCACTTT	CASSAGGAYNSPLHF	NA	NA	TRBV10-2	TRBJ1-6